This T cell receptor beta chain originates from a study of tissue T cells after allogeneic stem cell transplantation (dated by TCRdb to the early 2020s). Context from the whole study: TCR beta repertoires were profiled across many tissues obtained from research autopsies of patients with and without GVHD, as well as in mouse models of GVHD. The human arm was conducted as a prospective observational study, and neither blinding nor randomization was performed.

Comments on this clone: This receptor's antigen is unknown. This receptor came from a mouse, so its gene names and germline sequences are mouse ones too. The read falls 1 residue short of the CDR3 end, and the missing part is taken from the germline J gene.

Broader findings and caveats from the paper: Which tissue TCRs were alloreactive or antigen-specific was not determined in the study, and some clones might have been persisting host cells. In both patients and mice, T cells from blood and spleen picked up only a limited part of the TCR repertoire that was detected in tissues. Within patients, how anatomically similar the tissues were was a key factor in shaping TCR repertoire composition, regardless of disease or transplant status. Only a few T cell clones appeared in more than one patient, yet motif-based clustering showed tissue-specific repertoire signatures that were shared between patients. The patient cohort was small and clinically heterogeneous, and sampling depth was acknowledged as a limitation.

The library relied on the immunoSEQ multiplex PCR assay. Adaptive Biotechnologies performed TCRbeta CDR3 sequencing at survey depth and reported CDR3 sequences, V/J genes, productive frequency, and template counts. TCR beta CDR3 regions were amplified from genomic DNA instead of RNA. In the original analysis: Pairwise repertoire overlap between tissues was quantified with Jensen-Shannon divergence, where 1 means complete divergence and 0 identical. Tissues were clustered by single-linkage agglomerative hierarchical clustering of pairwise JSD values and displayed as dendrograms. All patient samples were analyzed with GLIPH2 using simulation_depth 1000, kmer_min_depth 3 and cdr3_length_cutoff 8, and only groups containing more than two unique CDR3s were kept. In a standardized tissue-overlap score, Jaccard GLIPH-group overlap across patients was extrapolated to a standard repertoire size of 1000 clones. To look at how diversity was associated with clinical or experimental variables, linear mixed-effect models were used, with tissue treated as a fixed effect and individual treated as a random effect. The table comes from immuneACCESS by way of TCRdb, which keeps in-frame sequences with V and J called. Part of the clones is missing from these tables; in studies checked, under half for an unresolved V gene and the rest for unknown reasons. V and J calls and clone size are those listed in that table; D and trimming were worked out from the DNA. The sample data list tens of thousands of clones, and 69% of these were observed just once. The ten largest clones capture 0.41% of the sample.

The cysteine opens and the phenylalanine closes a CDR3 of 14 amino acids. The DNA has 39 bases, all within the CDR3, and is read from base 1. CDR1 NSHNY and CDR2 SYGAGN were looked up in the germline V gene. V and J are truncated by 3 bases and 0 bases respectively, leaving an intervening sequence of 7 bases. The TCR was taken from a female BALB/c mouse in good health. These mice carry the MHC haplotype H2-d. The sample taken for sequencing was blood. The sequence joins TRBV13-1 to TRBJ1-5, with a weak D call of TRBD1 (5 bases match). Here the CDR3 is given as CASSGTYNNQAPLF. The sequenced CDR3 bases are TGTGCCAGCAGTGGGACATATAACAACCAGGCTCCGCTT.